This entry is about one T cell receptor (beta chain). The sample holds other DNA sequences that translate to the same CDR3. This entry is derived from a study of blood T cell repertoires in COVID-19. Overall study: Acute-phase and convalescent COVID-19 samples originated in the United States, Italy and Spain. PBMCs, B-cell-depleted T cells, or T cells were the source of the cDNA or gDNA that made up the material.

CDR1 is SGHRS, CDR2 YFSETQ, per germline. The CDR3 is 15 residues long. The trim removed 0 bases at V and 0 bases at J, leaving 0 bases unmatched. The table came from immunoSEQ multiplex PCR; TCRdb's copy has only in-frame clones and leaves some out. The sample yields about 250,000 clones, more than 75% seen once. This TCR was recovered from a woman aged 35 to 49 who had recovered from COVID-19. V and J are TRBV5-1 and TRBJ2-1; 7 nucleotides agree with TRBD2. Sequencing was done on a sample of peripheral blood. CDR3 nucleotides: TGCGCCAGCAGCTTGGGCGGGAGCTCCTACAATGAGCAGTTCTTC. This encodes CASSLGGSSYNEQFF.